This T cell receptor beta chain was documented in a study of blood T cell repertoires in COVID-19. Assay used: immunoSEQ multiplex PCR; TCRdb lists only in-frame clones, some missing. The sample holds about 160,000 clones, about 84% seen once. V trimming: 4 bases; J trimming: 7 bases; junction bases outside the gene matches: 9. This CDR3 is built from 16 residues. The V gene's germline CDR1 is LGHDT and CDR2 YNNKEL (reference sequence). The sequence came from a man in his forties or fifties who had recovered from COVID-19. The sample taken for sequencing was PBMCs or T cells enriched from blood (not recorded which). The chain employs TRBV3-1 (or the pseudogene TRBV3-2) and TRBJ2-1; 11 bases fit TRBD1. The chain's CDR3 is CASSPRTGQGGNEQFF. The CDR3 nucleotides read TGTGCCAGCAGCCCACGAACGGGACAGGGGGGTAATGAGCAGTTCTTC.